The 13 T cell receptor beta chains below come from one sample, sequenced in a study of T-cell memory formation after mild COVID-19. In TCRdb, the 5' RACE reads were re-called with MiXCR into one record per CDR3 protein. In the table there are hundreds of thousands of distinct CDR3 sequences, roughly 17% of which are singletons. The sequencing input was PBMCs or a T cell subset sorted from them (not recorded which). The origin of the receptors is an adult woman who had mild COVID-19 (a few samples of this study predate the infection). Cell type and time point are not known.

The chain carries TRBV12-3 or TRBV12-4 and TRBJ1-1, with D perhaps TRBD1 (6 bases). V lost 6 bases and J lost 6, with 17 bases in between. This CDR3 comprises 14 residues. In nucleotides, the CDR3 is TGTGCCAGCAGAACCTCGACAGGAGGGGCTGAAGCTTTCTTT. This codes for CASRTSTGGAEAFF.

This clonotype has ten or more counts. The chain carries TRBV29-1 and TRBJ2-3; 10 bases are a match to TRBD2. The CDR3 is made up of 13 amino acids. J gave up 2 bases and V 8 bases, and 4 bases lay outside the gene matches. Germline V gene sequence: CDR1 SQVTM, CDR2 ANQGSEA. CDR3: CSQLAGNTDTQYF. In DNA, the CDR3 is TGCAGCCAACTAGCGGGGAACACAGATACGCAGTATTTT.

This clonotype was detected only a few times. The CDR3 DNA sequence: TGTGCCAGCAGCTTAGGGATTGGGGGTGGCACAGATACGCAGTATTTT. Translated: CASSLGIGGGTDTQYF. V is TRBV7-3 and J is TRBJ2-3; D is tentatively TRBD1 or TRBD2 (5 bases each). Trimming removed 2 bases at V and 1 base at J, with 13 bases between. This CDR3 contains 16 residues. Germline loops: CDR1 SGHTA, CDR2 FQGTGA. The full variable domain, with the rest looked up from reference TRBV7-3 and TRBJ2-3, is GAGVSQTPSNKVTEKGKYVELRCDPISGHTALYWYRQSLGQGPEFLIYFQGTGAADDSGLPNDRFFAVRPEGSVSTLKIQRTERGDSAVYLCASSLGIGGGTDTQYFGPGTRLTVL.

This clonotype was observed a few times. V usage is TRBV5-5 and J usage is TRBJ2-1, with 9 bases fitting TRBD2. In germline, CDR1 is SGHKS, CDR2 YYEKEE (reference sequence). The CDR3 consists of 15 residues. The V segment lost 4 bases and the J segment 4 bases; nucleotides outside the gene matches: 6. CDR3: CASSLSGSEYNEQFF. CDR3 DNA sequence: TGTGCCAGCAGCCTTAGCGGGAGTGAGTACAATGAGCAGTTCTTC. Looking up the rest from reference TRBV5-5 and TRBJ2-1 gives the full variable domain: DAGVTQSPTHLIKTRGQQVTLRCSPISGHKSVSWYQQVLGQGPQFIFQYYEKEERGRGNFPDRFSARQFPNYSSELNVNALLLGDSALYLCASSLSGSEYNEQFFGPGTRLTVL.

CDR3 in DNA: TGTGCCAGCAGCGCCAGGACAGTTATGAACACTGAAGCTTTCTTT. Protein sequence: CASSARTVMNTEAFF. V is TRBV7-9 and J is TRBJ1-1, with D perhaps TRBD1 (6 bases). V was clipped by 5 bases and J by 0 bases, with 13 bases between them. The CDR3 extends over 15 amino acids. In germline, CDR1 is SEHNR, CDR2 FQNEAQ (reference sequence).

The V and J genes are TRBV20-1 and TRBJ2-2, with D possibly being TRBD2 (7 bases). Germline V gene data show CDR1 as DFQATT and CDR2 as SNEGSKA (reference sequence). V lost 3 bases and J 3 bases, leaving 17 bases between the germline ends. This CDR3 is 16 amino acids long. This chain's CDR3 is CSASMGGAPDTGELFF. CDR3 bases: TGCAGTGCTAGTATGGGGGGGGCTCCAGACACCGGGGAGCTGTTTTTT.

The chain couples TRBV7-6 to TRBJ1-1, with D perhaps matching TRBD1 (5 bases). The CDR3 consists of 15 residues. Trimming stripped 5 bases from V and 0 bases from J, with 13 bases between. CDR1 is SGHVS, CDR2 FNYEAQ, per germline. The CDR3, as DNA: TGTGCCAGCAGCCCTTCGACAGCTGTGAACACTGAAGCTTTCTTT. This encodes CASSPSTAVNTEAFF.

This chain connects TRBV2 to TRBJ2-3, with 13 bases identical to TRBD2. The germline V gene encodes CDR1 SNHLY and CDR2 FYNNEI. This CDR3 spans 17 amino acids. The V and J ends lost 4 bases and 3 bases, in that order; junction bases with no gene match: 7. The CDR3 DNA is TGTGCCAGCAGTGGACTAGCGGGAGGAGATGTAACAGATACGCAGTATTTT. This translates into CASSGLAGGDVTDTQYF.

This clonotype was observed once. This chain connects TRBV6-2 or TRBV6-3 to TRBJ2-3; 13 bases are a match to TRBD2. The V and J ends lost 6 bases and 4 bases, in that order; junction bases with no gene match: 10. Germline CDR1 and CDR2: MNHEY and SVGEGT. CDR3 length: 17 residues. The CDR3 nucleotides are TGTGCCAGCAGCCAACCTCGACTAGCGGGGGGATCAGATACGCAGTATTTT. Its translation is CASSQPRLAGGSDTQYF.

DNA for the CDR3: TGCGCCAGCAGCCCCAGGGATATGGGCTACGAGCAGTACTTC. It encodes CASSPRDMGYEQYF. The chain joins TRBV5-1 to TRBJ2-7, with TRBD1 as a possible D gene (5 bases). The CDR3 spans 14 residues. CDR1 and CDR2 (germline): SGHRS, YFSETQ. The V and J ends lost 4 bases and 3 bases respectively, with 14 bases between them.

The CDR3 nucleotides are TGTGCCAGCAGCTTATTTACTAGCGTCACAGATACGCAGTATTTT. This sequence encodes CASSLFTSVTDTQYF. The genes are TRBV7-6 and TRBJ2-3; 7 bases match TRBD2. This CDR3 is built from 15 residues. Germline assignment: CDR1 SGHVS and CDR2 FNYEAQ. The junction had 4 bases not matched to a gene; V was cut back by 2 bases and J by 2 bases.

This clonotype appeared a few times. V usage is TRBV7-2 and J usage is TRBJ2-1, with TRBD2 matching over 14 bases. The CDR3 totals 19 residues. Germline V gives CDR1 SGHTA, CDR2 FQGNSA. With V trimmed by 5 bases and J by 8 bases, 17 bases remained unmatched. DNA of the CDR3: TGTGCCAGCAGCCCCGGGACTAGCGGGAGCGCCCGGCCGTACGATGAGCAGTTCTTC. It translates to CASSPGTSGSARPYDEQFF.

This clonotype was detected ten times or more. V usage is TRBV11-2 and J usage is TRBJ2-7; the match to TRBD2 covers 15 bases. Trimming at V came to 6 bases and at J to 5 bases, leaving 5 bases not matched to a gene. CDR3 size: 15 residues. Germline V CDR1 and CDR2: SGHAT, FQNNGV. CDR3 DNA sequence: TGTGCCAGCAGAAGGACTAGCGGGAGGGTCGACGAGCAGTACTTC. Protein: CASRRTSGRVDEQYF. The whole variable domain, filled in from reference TRBV11-2 and TRBJ2-7, reads EAGVAQSPRYKIIEKRQSVAFWCNPISGHATLYWYQQILGQGPKLLIQFQNNGVVDDSQLPKDRFSAERLKGVDSTLKIQPAKLEDSAVYLCASRRTSGRVDEQYFGPGTRLTVT.